This TCR beta chain comes out of a study of T cell responses to AZD1222 COVID-19 vaccine. Overall study findings and caveats: Spike-specific TCR breadth and depth were elevated following two AZD1222 doses. Spike-wide coverage was observed for vaccine-associated CD4 TCRs, with dominant responses at 160-218 and 743-854. Scientists sampled the repertoires only once the peak T cell response had passed. The sample set comprised mostly white British donors with more females, and clonal diversity was possibly underestimated.

To note about this clone: Its antigen is not identified.

Measured with immunoSEQ multiplex PCR; TCRdb has only the in-frame clones, and not every one. This sample has 100,000 to 150,000 clones, with roughly 88% found just once. Germline V CDR1 and CDR2: LGHNA, YSLEER. This CDR3 comprises 15 residues. V lost 0 bases to trimming and J lost 1 base, with 9 bases between them. The sequence derives from an adult in good health. Sequencing used peripheral blood, obtained on day 0 of MenACWY control vaccination. The chain employs TRBV4-3 and TRBJ2-5; weak D call: TRBD2 (6 bases). CDR3 sequence (DNA): TGCGCCAGCAGCCAAGAGGGAGCGGGCCAAGAGACCCAGTACTTC. This sequence encodes CASSQEGAGQETQYF.